Listed here are 26 T cell receptor beta chains from one sample, sequenced in a study of regulatory T cells in long-lasting Graves disease. The time point: persistent/refractory GD, antithyroid drugs over 5 years with positive TRAb. Preparation of the TCR library used RNA extracted from PBMCs. Building of the TCR beta libraries involved iRepertoire HTBI primers and Arm-PCR of CDR3 regions. TCRdb fed the multiplex PCR reads into MiXCR, producing one record per CDR3 protein. The sample has a few hundred thousand distinct CDR3 sequences, less than 30% seen once; the top ten hold around 30%. The sequenced sample was peripheral blood mononuclear cells (PBMCs), obtained when the disease was refractory, from a patient treated with antithyroid drugs. The receptors originated from a woman aged 40 to 50 with Graves disease.

The chain is built from TRBV5-1 and TRBJ2-2; 10 bases are shared with TRBD2. Germline CDR1 is SGHRS and CDR2 is YFSETQ. With V trimmed by 1 base and J by 4 bases, 10 bases remained unmatched. CDR3 length: 18 amino acids. The CDR3 coding sequence is TGCGCCAGCAGCTTGAAACCGGGACTAGCGTTCTTCACCGGGGAGCTGTTTTTT. Its translation is CASSLKPGLAFFTGELFF.

This sequence joins TRBV6-2 or TRBV6-3 and TRBJ1-5; 8 bases map to TRBD1. The CDR3 spans 16 residues. V lost 5 bases and J lost 5; bases outside the gene matches: 11. CDR1 and CDR2 (germline): MNHEY, SVGEGT. Written as DNA, the CDR3 is TGTGCCAGCAGTCTCAGCCTTAACAGGGGGGATCAGCCCCAGCATTTT. Amino acids: CASSLSLNRGDQPQHF.

In nucleotides, the CDR3 is TGTGCCAGCAGGTACGGACTAGCGGGGTACAATGAGCAGTTCTTC. Protein product: CASRYGLAGYNEQFF. This chain joins TRBV13 and TRBJ2-1; 12 bases map to TRBD2. J gave up 4 bases and V 6 bases, and 4 bases lay outside the gene matches. Germline CDR1 and CDR2: PRHDT and FYEKMQ (reference sequence). The CDR3 has 15 residues.

This clonotype was detected ten times or more. The chain links TRBV2 to TRBJ2-7, with D tentatively TRBD1 (6 bases). Trimming took off 5 bases at V and 1 base at J, with 9 bases between the two ends. Germline CDR1 SNHLY, CDR2 FYNNEI. The length of the CDR3 is 13 residues. The CDR3 is CASSWTASYEQYF. For the CDR3, the DNA is TGTGCCAGCAGTTGGACAGCTTCCTACGAGCAGTACTTC.

The chain joins TRBV6-2 or TRBV6-3 to TRBJ2-7, with 7 bases lining up with TRBD2. The V gene end was trimmed by 5 bases and the J gene end by 3 bases; junction bases not matched to a gene: 10. CDR1 and CDR2 from the germline V gene are MNHEY and SVGEGT. The length of the CDR3 is 15 residues. DNA for the CDR3: TGTGCCAGCAGTGAGGGAGGGGCCGCCTACTACGAGCAGTACTTC. Its protein product is CASSEGGAAYYEQYF.

The sample holds many counts of this clonotype. The chain has TRBV28 and TRBJ1-6, with D possibly matching TRBD1 (6 bases). CDR1 is MDHEN, CDR2 SYDVKM, per germline. This CDR3 has 15 residues. The germline V and J ends were trimmed by 5 bases and 18 bases, with 26 bases remaining between them. CDR3 in DNA: TGTGCCAGCAGTCCCACGGGACATTTGGCCATAGGTCCCCACTTT. Its protein is CASSPTGHLAIGPHF.

This clonotype was observed at least ten times. This chain uses TRBV7-8 with TRBJ1-1, with D perhaps matching TRBD1 (6 bases). CDR3 length: 15 amino acids. Germline CDR1 and CDR2: SGHVS and FQNEAQ. V lost 3 bases, J lost 0 bases, and 11 bases lay in between. CDR3 bases: TGTGCCAGCAGCTTGATTGACAGGTTGAACACTGAAGCTTTCTTT. Translation gives CASSLIDRLNTEAFF.

This clonotype has at least ten counts. The rearrangement links TRBV28 to TRBJ1-5, with D tentatively TRBD1 (5 bases). Germline CDR1 reads MDHEN; CDR2 reads SYDVKM. V was clipped by 2 bases and J by 5 bases, with 16 bases between them. The CDR3 contains 16 residues. The CDR3 DNA follows: TGTGCCAGCAGTTTACCTGGGAGGGGAACGTATCAGCCCCAGCATTTT. Translating it yields CASSLPGRGTYQPQHF.

Note on this clonotype: Given a far larger clone just one base away, this is likely a sequencing read error. CDR3 DNA sequence: TGTGCCAGCAGTTTATCGGCGGGAGGCAACGAGCAGTTCTTC. Encoded protein: CASSLSAGGNEQFF. V is TRBV28 and J is TRBJ2-1; 8 bases map to TRBD2. Germline loops: CDR1 MDHEN, CDR2 SYDVKM. The CDR3 spans 14 residues. J gave up 10 bases and V 1 base, and 6 bases lay outside the gene matches.

This clonotype came up a few times. The rearrangement joins TRBV7-2 to TRBJ2-7; D call uncertain. The V end was cut by 4 bases, the J end by 3 bases, with 7 bases between. Germline CDR1 reads SGHTA; CDR2 reads FQGNSA. CDR3 length: 12 residues. For the CDR3, the DNA is TGTGCCAGCAGCTCTGACTTCTACGAGCAGTACTTC. Protein: CASSSDFYEQYF. Supplemented by reference TRBV7-2 and TRBJ2-7, the full variable domain reads GAGVSQSPSNKVTEKGKDVELRCDPISGHTALYWYRQSLGQGLEFLIYFQGNSAPDKSGLPSDRFSAERTGGSVSTLTIQRTQQEDSAVYLCASSSDFYEQYFGPGTRLTVT.

In this sample, this clonotype turned up many times. The chain uses TRBV28 and TRBJ2-5, with D possibly TRBD1 on 5 matching bases. Germline assignment: CDR1 MDHEN and CDR2 SYDVKM. Trimming left V 1 base short and J 5 bases short, with 8 bases between. This CDR3 has 13 residues. DNA for the CDR3: TGTGCCAGCAGTTTATTTGGGGCGGAGACCCAGTACTTC. Protein product: CASSLFGAETQYF.

This chain connects TRBV6-1 to TRBJ2-4; 7 bases match TRBD1. The V gene end was trimmed by 6 bases and the J gene end by 6 bases; junction bases not matched to a gene: 17. CDR1 and CDR2 (germline): MNHNS, SASEGT. The CDR3 consists of 17 residues. The CDR3 sequence: CASRLDRAVSTGNIQYF. The CDR3 nucleotides read TGTGCCAGCAGACTTGACAGGGCAGTCAGTACGGGAAACATTCAGTACTTC.

Many counts were recorded for this clonotype. This rearrangement joins TRBV10-3 to TRBJ2-7; D may be TRBD2 (5 bases). From germline, CDR1 is ENHRY and CDR2 SYGVKD. The V gene lost 10 bases and the J gene lost 4 bases, with 14 bases spanning the gap. CDR3 length equals 12 residues. The CDR3 DNA reads TGTGCCACCTCGGCGGGTTGGTACGAGCAGTACTTC. Protein: CATSAGWYEQYF.

This sequence joins TRBV4-1 and TRBJ2-2, with 10 bases matching TRBD2. Germline loops: CDR1 MGHRA, CDR2 YSYEKL. The CDR3 extends over 18 amino acids. Trimming at V came to 1 base and at J to 3 bases, leaving 8 bases not matched to a gene. DNA of the CDR3: TGCGCCAGCAGCCAAGGGGGGGGGACTAGCGCCTACACCGGGGAGCTGTTTTTT. This codes for CASSQGGGTSAYTGELFF.

This clonotype was counted between two and nine times. This chain uses TRBV3-1 with TRBJ2-7, with 7 bases lining up with TRBD2. This CDR3 has 15 amino acids. Unmatched junction bases numbered 6, after V lost 4 bases and J lost 0 bases. Germline CDR1 is LGHDT and CDR2 is YNNKEL (reference sequence). The CDR3 coding sequence is TGTGCCAGCAGCCTGGGCCGGGACTACTCCTACGAGCAGTACTTC. It encodes CASSLGRDYSYEQYF.

The chain carries TRBV5-1 and TRBJ2-2, with D tentatively TRBD2 (6 bases). V was shortened by 1 base and J by 2 bases, with 21 bases between the two germline ends. Germline CDR1 SGHRS, CDR2 YFSETQ. This CDR3 comprises 19 residues. CDR3 protein: CASSLSRSLLRENTGELFF. The CDR3 DNA follows: TGCGCCAGCAGCTTGTCTCGTAGCCTTTTGCGGGAAAACACCGGGGAGCTGTTTTTT.

This clonotype was detected ten times or more. J is TRBJ2-5 and V is TRBV15; 7 nucleotides match TRBD1. The CDR3 contains 16 residues. CDR1 and CDR2 from the germline V gene are LNHNV and YYDKDF (reference sequence). Trimming took 5 bases from V and 1 from J; bases not matched to a gene: 10. The CDR3 DNA is TGTGCCACCAGCGGCGTGGAGACAGGGCTCCAAGAGACCCAGTACTTC. Translation: CATSGVETGLQETQYF.

This clonotype was counted a few times. The rearrangement joins TRBV27 to TRBJ1-4, with D unclear. CDR3 length: 13 residues. The ends were cut back, 2 bases at V and 7 bases at J, with 8 bases in the middle. Germline CDR1 reads MNHEY; CDR2 reads SMNVEV (reference sequence). The CDR3 region is CASSLVRGEKLFF. The CDR3 nucleotides are TGTGCCAGCAGTTTAGTCCGGGGTGAAAAACTGTTTTTT.

Points on this clonotype: Since a much larger clone is just one base distant, this may be a read error. In DNA, the CDR3 is TGTGCCAGCAGTGCACCCTGGGACAGAGACTATAGCAATCAGCCCCAGCATTTT. This sequence encodes CASSAPWDRDYSNQPQHF. V and J are TRBV6-2 or TRBV6-3 and TRBJ1-5; 7 nucleotides match TRBD1. The germline CDR1 and CDR2 sequences are MNHEY and SVGEGT. The CDR3 loop spans 18 amino acids. J was trimmed by 0 bases and V by 5 bases; bases with no gene match: 13.

This clonotype was counted ten times or more. The gene calls are TRBV12-3 or TRBV12-4 and TRBJ2-2; weak D call: TRBD1 (5 bases). CDR3 length: 14 amino acids. V was clipped by 5 bases and J by 6 bases, with 13 bases between them. The CDR3 reads CASSEQGLAGELFF. The DNA of the CDR3 is TGTGCCAGCAGTGAGCAGGGTTTAGCCGGGGAGCTGTTTTTT.

The CDR3 region has the DNA TGTGCCAGCAGCCTACAGGGGCCGAATCAGCCCCAGCATTTT. Translation: CASSLQGPNQPQHF. The chain is built from TRBV7-9 and TRBJ1-5; 7 positions agree with TRBD1. The CDR3 runs to 14 residues. Germline loops: CDR1 SEHNR, CDR2 FQNEAQ (reference sequence). J lost 4 bases, V lost 5 bases, and 5 bases had no gene match.

This clonotype has ten or more counts. This chain connects TRBV6-5 to TRBJ2-4; D uncertain. The CDR3 totals 11 residues. Germline CDR1 MNHEY, CDR2 SVGAGI. V was pared by 3 bases and J by 5 bases, with 2 bases between. CDR3 sequence reads: CASSYQNIQYF. The CDR3 DNA reads as TGTGCCAGCAGTTATCAAAACATTCAGTACTTC.

The V gene is TRBV20-1, the J gene TRBJ1-5, with a weak D call TRBD1 (5 bases). The CDR3 sequence is 14 residues long. Trimming took off 3 bases at V and 4 bases at J, with 13 bases between the two ends. The germline gives CDR1 DFQATT, CDR2 SNEGSKA (reference sequence). The CDR3 region is CSASPGVGNQPQHF. CDR3 coding DNA: TGCAGTGCTAGTCCGGGGGTTGGGAATCAGCCCCAGCATTTT.

V is TRBV2 and J is TRBJ2-1; D is unresolved. The CDR3 sequence is 15 residues long. Trimming took 10 bases from V and 3 from J, leaving 19 bases between them. Germline-derived CDR1 and CDR2 are SNHLY and FYNNEI. The CDR3: CATTAGRRLYNEQFF. DNA for the CDR3: TGTGCCACCACGGCCGGGCGCCGTCTCTACAATGAGCAGTTCTTC.

This chain connects TRBV5-1 to TRBJ2-7, with a possible D match to TRBD1 (5 bases). Per the germline V gene, CDR1 is SGHRS and CDR2 is YFSETQ. Trimming removed 2 bases from V and 0 bases from J, with 12 bases in between. The CDR3 totals 15 residues. CDR3 protein: CASSLGDIVSYEQYF. In DNA, the CDR3 is TGCGCCAGCAGCTTAGGGGATATCGTCTCCTACGAGCAGTACTTC. Filled out from reference TRBV5-1 and TRBJ2-7, the complete variable domain reads KAGVTQTPRYLIKTRGQQVTLSCSPISGHRSVSWYQQTPGQGLQFLFEYFSETQRNKGNFPGRFSGRQFSNSRSEMNVSTLELGDSALYLCASSLGDIVSYEQYFGPGTRLTVT.

The genes are TRBV3-1 and TRBJ2-7, with a possible D match to TRBD1 (6 bases). Germline V CDR1 and CDR2: LGHDT, YNNKEL (reference sequence). The CDR3 is made up of 15 amino acids. V was shortened by 3 bases and J by 0 bases, with 12 bases between the two germline ends. The CDR3: CASSHRGQSSYEQYF. In DNA, the CDR3 is TGTGCCAGCAGCCACAGGGGCCAAAGCTCCTACGAGCAGTACTTC.